This T cell receptor beta chain appears in the sequencing data of a study of cytomegalovirus exposure and HLA in healthy donors. Remarks on this clone: What it binds is not known.

Germline loops: CDR1 GTSNPN, CDR2 SVGIG (reference sequence). CDR3 size: 11 residues. The ends were cut back, 5 bases at V and 5 bases at J, with 8 bases in the middle. Findings of the study overall: Some V segments could not be told apart, so they were left out, TRBV6-2 and TRBV6-3 among them.

Primers for the PCR totalled 60 Vbeta and 13 Jbeta. The protocol was immunoSEQ multiplex PCR, while the TCRdb copy is restricted to in-frame clones and leaves out a portion. The table shows roughly 70,000 clones, with approximately 82% occurring only once. The chain has TRBV30 and TRBJ2-3; no definite D call. The sequencing input was PBMCs. The TCR sequence derives from a man in his late teens or twenties in good health and CMV-seronegative. CDR3 region: CAWFSGDTQYF. The CDR3 DNA sequence: TGTGCCTGGTTTTCAGGAGATACGCAGTATTTT.